This T cell receptor beta chain was documented in a study of memory CD4+ T cells and cytomegalovirus serostatus. As for the study in general: Donors were healthy Belgian adults, some 10 CMV seropositive and around 24 seronegative.

Single viable CD3+CD4+CD8-CD45RO+ cells were sorted as the memory CD4+ T cells. CMV serostatus came from serum IgG against pp150, pp28, p38, p52. Only in-frame clones appear in the TCRdb table, and some are missing; sequencing was by immunoSEQ multiplex PCR. The sample contains some 60,000 clones, about 70% of which appear only once. The CDR3 loop spans 17 amino acids. The germline V gene has CDR1 MDHEN and CDR2 SYDVKM. Trimming removed 6 bases from V and 0 bases from J; junction bases left unmatched: 6. This chain joins TRBV28 and TRBJ1-4; 11 bases are shared with TRBD1. The specimen was memory CD4+ T cells from blood. The clonotype was recovered from an adult in good health and CMV-seropositive. CDR3 in amino acids: CASSRLGQGATNEKLFF. The CDR3 nucleotides are TGTGCCAGCAGCCGCTTGGGACAGGGGGCAACTAATGAAAAACTGTTTTTT. The complete variable domain, with remaining parts taken from reference TRBV28 and TRBJ1-4, reads DVKVTQSSRYLVKRTGEKVFLECVQDMDHENMFWYRQDPGLGLRLIYFSYDVKMKEKGDIPEGYSVSREKKERFSLILESASTNQTSMYLCASSRLGQGATNEKLFFGSGTQLSVL.